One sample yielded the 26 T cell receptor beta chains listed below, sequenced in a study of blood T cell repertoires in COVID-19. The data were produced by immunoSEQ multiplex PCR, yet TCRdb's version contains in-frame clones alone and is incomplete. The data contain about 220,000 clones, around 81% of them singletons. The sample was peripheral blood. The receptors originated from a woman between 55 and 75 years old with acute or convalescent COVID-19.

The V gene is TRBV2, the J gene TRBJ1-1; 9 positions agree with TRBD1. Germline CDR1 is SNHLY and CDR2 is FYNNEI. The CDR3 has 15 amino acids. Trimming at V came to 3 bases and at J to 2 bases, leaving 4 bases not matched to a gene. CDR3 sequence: CASSETGGRNTEAFF. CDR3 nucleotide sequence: TGTGCCAGCAGTGAGACAGGGGGACGAAACACTGAAGCTTTCTTT.

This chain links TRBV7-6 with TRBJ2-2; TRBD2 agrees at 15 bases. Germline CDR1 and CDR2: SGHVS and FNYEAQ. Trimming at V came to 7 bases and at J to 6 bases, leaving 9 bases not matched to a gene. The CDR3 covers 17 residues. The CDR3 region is CASNTGLAGGPAGELFF. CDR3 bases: TGTGCCAGCAACACCGGACTAGCGGGGGGGCCGGCCGGGGAGCTGTTTTTT.

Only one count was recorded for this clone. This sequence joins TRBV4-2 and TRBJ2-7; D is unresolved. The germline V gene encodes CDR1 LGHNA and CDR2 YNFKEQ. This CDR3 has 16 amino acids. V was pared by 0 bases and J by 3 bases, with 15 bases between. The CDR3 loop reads CASSQDPEQPHYEQYF. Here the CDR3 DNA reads TGTGCCAGCAGCCAAGATCCCGAACAGCCGCACTACGAGCAGTACTTC.

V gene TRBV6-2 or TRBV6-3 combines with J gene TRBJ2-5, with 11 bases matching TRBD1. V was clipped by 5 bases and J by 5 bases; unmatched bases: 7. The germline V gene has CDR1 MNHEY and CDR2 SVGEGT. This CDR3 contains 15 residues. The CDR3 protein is CASSGQGASWETQYF. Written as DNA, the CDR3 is TGTGCCAGCAGTGGACAGGGGGCAAGTTGGGAGACCCAGTACTTC.

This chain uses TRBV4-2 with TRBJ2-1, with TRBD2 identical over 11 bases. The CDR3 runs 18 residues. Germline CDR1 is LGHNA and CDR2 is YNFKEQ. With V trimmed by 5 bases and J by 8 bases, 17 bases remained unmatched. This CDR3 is CASSENLFVGLAGYEQFF. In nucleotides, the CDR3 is TGTGCCAGCAGCGAAAACTTATTCGTAGGACTAGCGGGCTATGAGCAGTTCTTC.

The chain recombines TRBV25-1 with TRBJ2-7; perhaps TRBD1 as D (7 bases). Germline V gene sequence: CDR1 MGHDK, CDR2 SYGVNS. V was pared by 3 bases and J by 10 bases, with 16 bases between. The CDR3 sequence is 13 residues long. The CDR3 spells CASSEAGQWNQYF. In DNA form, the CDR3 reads TGTGCCAGCAGTGAGGCGGGACAGTGGAACCAGTACTTC.

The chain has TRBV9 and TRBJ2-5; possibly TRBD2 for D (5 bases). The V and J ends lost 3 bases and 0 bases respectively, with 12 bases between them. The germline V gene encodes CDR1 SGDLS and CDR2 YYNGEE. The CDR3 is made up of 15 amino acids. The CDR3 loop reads CASSAETGYQETQYF. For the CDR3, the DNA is TGTGCCAGCAGCGCCGAAACGGGGTACCAAGAGACCCAGTACTTC. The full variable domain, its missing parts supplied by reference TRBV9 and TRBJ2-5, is DSGVTQTPKHLITATGQRVTLRCSPRSGDLSVYWYQQSLDQGLQFLIQYYNGEERAKGNILERFSAQQFPDLHSELNLSSLELGDSALYFCASSAETGYQETQYFGPGTRLLVL.

The CDR3 region is CATSRGVASGGVQETQYF. CDR3 nucleotide sequence: TGTGCCACCAGCAGAGGCGTGGCTAGCGGGGGGGTCCAAGAGACCCAGTACTTC. J is TRBJ2-5 and V is TRBV15; 12 nucleotides line up with TRBD2. Germline CDR1 LNHNV, CDR2 YYDKDF (reference sequence). This CDR3 is 18 amino acids long. V lost 1 base and J lost 1; bases outside the gene matches: 7.

CDR3 in amino acids: CASRETVLTYLSGNTIYF. The CDR3 nucleotides are TGCGCCAGCAGAGAAACAGTCCTCACTTACCTCTCTGGAAACACCATATATTTT. The J gene is TRBJ1-3, the V gene TRBV10-1; D remains ambiguous. V lost 6 bases and J lost 0, with 21 bases in between. Germline V gene lookup returns CDR1 WNHNN and CDR2 SYGVQD (reference sequence). The CDR3 extends over 18 amino acids.

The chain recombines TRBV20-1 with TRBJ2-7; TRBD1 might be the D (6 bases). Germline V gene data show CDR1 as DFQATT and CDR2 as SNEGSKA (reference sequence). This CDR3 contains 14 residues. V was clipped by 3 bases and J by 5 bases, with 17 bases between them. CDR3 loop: CSASGSWGLDEQYF. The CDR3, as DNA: TGCAGTGCTAGTGGGAGCTGGGGGCTTGACGAGCAGTACTTC.

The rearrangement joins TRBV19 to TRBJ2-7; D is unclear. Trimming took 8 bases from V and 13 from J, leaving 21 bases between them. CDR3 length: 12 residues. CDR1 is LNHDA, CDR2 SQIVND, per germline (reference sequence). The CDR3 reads CASGPRSPPLYF. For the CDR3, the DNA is TGTGCCAGTGGCCCTCGGAGCCCGCCATTATACTTC.

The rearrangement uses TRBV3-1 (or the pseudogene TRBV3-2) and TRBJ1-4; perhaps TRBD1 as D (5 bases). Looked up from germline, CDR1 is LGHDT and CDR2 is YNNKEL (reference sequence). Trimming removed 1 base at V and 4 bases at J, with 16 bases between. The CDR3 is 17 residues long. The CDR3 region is CASSQGRVELNNEKLFF. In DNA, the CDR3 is TGTGCCAGCAGCCAAGGCAGGGTGGAGCTAAATAATGAAAAACTGTTTTTT.

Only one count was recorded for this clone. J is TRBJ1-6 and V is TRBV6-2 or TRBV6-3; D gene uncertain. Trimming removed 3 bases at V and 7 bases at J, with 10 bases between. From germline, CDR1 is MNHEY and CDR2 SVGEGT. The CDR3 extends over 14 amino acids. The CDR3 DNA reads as TGTGCCAGCAGTTATAAGCGGCTGAATTCACCCCTCCACTTT. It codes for CASSYKRLNSPLHF.

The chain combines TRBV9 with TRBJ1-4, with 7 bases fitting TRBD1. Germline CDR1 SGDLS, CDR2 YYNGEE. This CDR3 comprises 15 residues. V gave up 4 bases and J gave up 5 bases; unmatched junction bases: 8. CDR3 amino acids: CASSITGTENEKLFF. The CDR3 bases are TGTGCCAGCAGCATCACCGGGACAGAAAATGAAAAACTGTTTTTT.

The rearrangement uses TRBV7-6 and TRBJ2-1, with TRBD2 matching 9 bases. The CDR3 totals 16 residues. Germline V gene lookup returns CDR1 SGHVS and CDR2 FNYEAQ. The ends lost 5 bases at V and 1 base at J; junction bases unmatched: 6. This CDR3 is CASSRSSGVSYNEQFF. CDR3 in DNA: TGTGCCAGCAGCCGATCTAGCGGGGTTTCCTACAATGAGCAGTTCTTC.

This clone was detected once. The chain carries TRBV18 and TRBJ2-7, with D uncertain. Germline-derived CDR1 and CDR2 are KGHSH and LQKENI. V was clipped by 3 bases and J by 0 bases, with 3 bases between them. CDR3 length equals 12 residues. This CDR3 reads CASSPSSYEQYF. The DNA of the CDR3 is TGTGCCAGCTCACCCAGCTCCTACGAGCAGTACTTC.

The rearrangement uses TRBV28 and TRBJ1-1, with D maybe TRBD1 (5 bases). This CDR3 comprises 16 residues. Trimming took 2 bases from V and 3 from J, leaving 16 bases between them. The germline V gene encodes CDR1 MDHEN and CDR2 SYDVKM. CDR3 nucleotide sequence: TGTGCCAGCAGTTTAATCACAGGTTGGTTGGACACTGAAGCTTTCTTT. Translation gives CASSLITGWLDTEAFF.

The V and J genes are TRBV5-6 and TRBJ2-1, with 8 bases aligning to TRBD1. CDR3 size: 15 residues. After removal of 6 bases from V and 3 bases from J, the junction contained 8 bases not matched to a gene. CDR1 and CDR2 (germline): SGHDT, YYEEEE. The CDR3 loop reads CASNFIRGRYNEQFF. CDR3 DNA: TGTGCCAGCAATTTCATCAGGGGGCGCTACAATGAGCAGTTCTTC.

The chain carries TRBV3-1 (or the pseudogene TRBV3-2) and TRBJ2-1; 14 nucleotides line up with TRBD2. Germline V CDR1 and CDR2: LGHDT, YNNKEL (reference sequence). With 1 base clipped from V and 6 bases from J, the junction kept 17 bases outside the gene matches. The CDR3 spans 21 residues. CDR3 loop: CASSQGLAGGPIRHRSNEQFF. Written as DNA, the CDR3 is TGTGCCAGCAGCCAAGGACTAGCGGGGGGGCCGATACGCCACAGGTCCAATGAGCAGTTCTTC.

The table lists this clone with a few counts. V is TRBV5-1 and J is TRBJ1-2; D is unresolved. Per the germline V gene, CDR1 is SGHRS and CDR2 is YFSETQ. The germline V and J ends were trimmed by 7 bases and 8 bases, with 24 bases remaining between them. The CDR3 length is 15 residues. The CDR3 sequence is CASREAPSGSLGYTF. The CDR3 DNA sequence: TGCGCCAGCCGGGAGGCCCCGTCGGGATCGCTCGGCTACACCTTC.

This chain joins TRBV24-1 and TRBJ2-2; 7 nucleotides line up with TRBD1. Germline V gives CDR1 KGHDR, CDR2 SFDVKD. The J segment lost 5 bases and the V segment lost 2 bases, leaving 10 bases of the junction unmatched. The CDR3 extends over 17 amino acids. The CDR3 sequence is CATSDSQGFRGTGELFF. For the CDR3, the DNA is TGTGCCACCAGTGATTCACAGGGGTTTCGAGGGACCGGGGAGCTGTTTTTT.

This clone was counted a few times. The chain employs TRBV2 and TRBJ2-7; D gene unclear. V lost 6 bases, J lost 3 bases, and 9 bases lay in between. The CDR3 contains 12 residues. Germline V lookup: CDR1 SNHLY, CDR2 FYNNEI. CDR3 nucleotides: TGTGCCAGCAGCGGGTTGAACTACGAGCAGTACTTC. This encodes CASSGLNYEQYF.

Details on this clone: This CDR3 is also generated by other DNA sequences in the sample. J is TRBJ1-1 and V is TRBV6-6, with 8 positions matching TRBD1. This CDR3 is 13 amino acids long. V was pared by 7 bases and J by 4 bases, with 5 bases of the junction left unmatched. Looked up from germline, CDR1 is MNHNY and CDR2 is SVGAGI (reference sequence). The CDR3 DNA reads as TGTGCCAGCACCACCACAGGGGGCACTGAAGCTTTCTTT. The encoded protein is CASTTTGGTEAFF.

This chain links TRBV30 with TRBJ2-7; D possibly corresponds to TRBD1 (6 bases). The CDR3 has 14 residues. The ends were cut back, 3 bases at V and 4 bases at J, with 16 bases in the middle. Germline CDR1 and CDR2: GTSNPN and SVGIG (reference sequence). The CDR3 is CAWSLPGHPYEQYF. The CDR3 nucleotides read TGTGCCTGGAGCCTTCCGGGACACCCTTACGAGCAGTACTTC. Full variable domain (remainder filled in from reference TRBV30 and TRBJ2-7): SQTIHQWPATLVQPVGSPLSLECTVEGTSNPNLYWYRQAAGRGLQLLFYSVGIGQISSEVPQNLSASRPQDRQFILSSKKLLLSDSGFYLCAWSLPGHPYEQYFGPGTRLTVT.

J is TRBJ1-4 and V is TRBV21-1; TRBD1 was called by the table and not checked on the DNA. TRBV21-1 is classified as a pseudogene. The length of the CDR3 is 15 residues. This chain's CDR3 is CAGSSRDRDNEKLFF. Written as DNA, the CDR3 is TGTGCCGGCAGCTCCCGGGACAGGGATAATGAAAAACTGTTTTTT.

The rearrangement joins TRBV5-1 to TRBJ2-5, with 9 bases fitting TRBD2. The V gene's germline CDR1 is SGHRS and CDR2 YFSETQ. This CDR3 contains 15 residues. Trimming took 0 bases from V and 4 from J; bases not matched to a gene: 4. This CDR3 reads CASSLVAGVGETQYF. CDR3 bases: TGCGCCAGCAGCTTGGTAGCGGGGGTGGGAGAGACCCAGTACTTC.